Detailed here is one TCR beta chain. Its antigen is unidentified. The data derive from a study of cytomegalovirus exposure and HLA in healthy donors. PCR used 60 Vbeta primers and 13 Jbeta primers. Some clones are missing from TCRdb's copy, which holds only in-frame ones; the method was immunoSEQ multiplex PCR. The table includes approximately 180,000 clones, around 70% detected once. Study-wide points: For most TCR sequences rarity was the rule, although some public TCRs occurred in many donors. Several top significant clusters appeared, in a later analysis, to be linked to common viral pathogens.

The CDR3 extends over 15 amino acids. Trimming removed 8 bases at V and 0 bases at J, with 14 bases between. Germline loops: CDR1 ENHRY, CDR2 SYGVKD. Sequenced: PBMCs. This chain joins TRBV10-3 and TRBJ1-3; D perhaps matches TRBD1 (5 bases). The TCR originated in a male donor in good health and CMV-seronegative. As DNA, the CDR3 is TGTGCCATCTCTGACAGAACGACCTCTGGAAACACCATATATTTT. It is translated as CAISDRTTSGNTIYF.